Listed below are T cell receptor beta chains from one sample, sequenced in a study of T cells in Graves' hyperthyroidism and ophthalmopathy. In TCRdb, the multiplex PCR reads were re-called with MiXCR into one record per CDR3 protein. The data show approximately 610,000 distinct CDR3 sequences, 14% to 15% seen once. Sequencing input: blood. These receptors originate from a woman in her 40s with Graves' ophthalmopathy. The CDR3 runs from the conserved cysteine through the conserved F or W. D genes are given only for firm matches. Size values are once, few and many counts, or a class for expanded clones, and some rows have none.

v_call: TRBV6-5; clone_size: few; j_call: TRBJ1-2; d_call: NA; cdr3_nt: TGTGCCAGCAGTTACTCGCCCCCAAAGGGAAACTATGGCTACACCTTC; cdr3_aa: CASSYSPPKGNYGYTF
v_call: TRBV7-2; clone_size: NA; j_call: TRBJ2-7; d_call: TRBD1; cdr3_nt: TGTGCCAGCAGCCCCGGACAGGCGGTATCCTACGAGCAGTACTTC; cdr3_aa: CASSPGQAVSYEQYF
v_call: TRBV11-2; clone_size: NA; j_call: TRBJ2-7; d_call: TRBD1; cdr3_nt: TGTGCCAGCAGCTTAAACAGGGGGCTTGGCTACGAGCAGTACTTC; cdr3_aa: CASSLNRGLGYEQYF
v_call: TRBV5-1; clone_size: many; j_call: TRBJ2-2; d_call: NA; cdr3_nt: TGCGCCAGCACCCCGTACGGGCCCGGGGAGCTGTTTTTT; cdr3_aa: CASTPYGPGELFF
v_call: TRBV28; clone_size: many; j_call: TRBJ2-2; d_call: TRBD1; cdr3_nt: TGTGCCAGCAGTGGGACAGGGTCTAGCGGGGAGCTGTTTTTT; cdr3_aa: CASSGTGSSGELFF
v_call: TRBV20-1; clone_size: many; j_call: TRBJ2-7; d_call: NA; cdr3_nt: TGCAGTGCCAGGGCCTTATCCTACGAGCAGTACTTC; cdr3_aa: CSARALSYEQYF
v_call: TRBV11-2; clone_size: many; j_call: TRBJ1-2; d_call: NA; cdr3_nt: TGTGCCAGCAGCTTAGAGGGGCCAGAGAGCTACACCTTC; cdr3_aa: CASSLEGPESYTF
v_call: TRBV12-3/TRBV12-4; clone_size: many; j_call: TRBJ1-1; d_call: TRBD1; cdr3_nt: TGTGCCAGCAGTCTCCGACAGGGCGGAAGCACTGAAGCTTTCTTT; cdr3_aa: CASSLRQGGSTEAFF
v_call: TRBV2; clone_size: NA; j_call: TRBJ2-7; d_call: TRBD2; cdr3_nt: TGTGCCAGCAGTGAAGTAGCGGGTGGTTGGCAGTACTTC; cdr3_aa: CASSEVAGGWQYF
v_call: TRBV12-3/TRBV12-4; clone_size: many; j_call: TRBJ2-5; d_call: NA; cdr3_nt: TGTGCCAGCTCCAGGCAGGGCGAGGGGAAGACCCAGTACTTC; cdr3_aa: CASSRQGEGKTQYF
v_call: TRBV7-2; clone_size: many; j_call: TRBJ2-7; d_call: NA; cdr3_nt: TGTGCCAGCAGCTTATCGGCAGGAAGCCCCAACGAGCAGTACTTC; cdr3_aa: CASSLSAGSPNEQYF
v_call: TRBV7-9; clone_size: few; j_call: TRBJ2-5; d_call: NA; cdr3_nt: TGTGCCAGCAGCTGGGTAGGCGGAAAGACCCAGTACTTC; cdr3_aa: CASSWVGGKTQYF
v_call: TRBV6-1; clone_size: many; j_call: TRBJ2-7; d_call: TRBD1; cdr3_nt: TGTGCCAGCAGAGATAATGGACAGGGATCCTCCTACGAGCAGTACTTC; cdr3_aa: CASRDNGQGSSYEQYF
v_call: TRBV12-3/TRBV12-4; clone_size: NA; j_call: TRBJ2-7; d_call: NA; cdr3_nt: TGTGCCAGCACCCTAGGGGAGTCCGACGAGCAGTACTTC; cdr3_aa: CASTLGESDEQYF
v_call: TRBV20-1; clone_size: many; j_call: TRBJ2-7; d_call: NA; cdr3_nt: TGCAGTGCGACAACAGGCTACGAGCAGTACTTC; cdr3_aa: CSATTGYEQYF
v_call: TRBV12-3/TRBV12-4; clone_size: many; j_call: TRBJ1-2; d_call: NA; cdr3_nt: TGTGCCGGCAGCTCAATGACAGGCCCGAACTATGGCTACACCTTC; cdr3_aa: CAGSSMTGPNYGYTF
v_call: TRBV28; clone_size: NA; j_call: TRBJ2-7; d_call: TRBD2; cdr3_nt: TGTGCCAGCAGAACAGGGACTAGCGGGCGGTACGAGCAGTACTTC; cdr3_aa: CASRTGTSGRYEQYF
v_call: TRBV20-1; clone_size: few; j_call: TRBJ2-7; d_call: NA; cdr3_nt: TGCAGTGCTAGCCTAGGGCTCGAGCAGTACTTC; cdr3_aa: CSASLGLEQYF
v_call: TRBV13; clone_size: once; j_call: TRBJ1-1; d_call: TRBD1; cdr3_nt: TGTGCCAGCAGCCCAACAGGGGAGGGTACTGAAGCTTTCTTT; cdr3_aa: CASSPTGEGTEAFF
v_call: TRBV28; clone_size: many; j_call: TRBJ2-5; d_call: TRBD2; cdr3_nt: TGTGCCAGCAGCGGGGGGGCGCCCTTGGGGAAGACCCAGTACTTC; cdr3_aa: CASSGGAPLGKTQYF
v_call: TRBV5-1; clone_size: NA; j_call: TRBJ1-1; d_call: NA; cdr3_nt: TGCGCCAGCAGCGTGCAAAGGGGGTACACTGAAGCTTTCTTT; cdr3_aa: CASSVQRGYTEAFF
v_call: TRBV6-1; clone_size: NA; j_call: TRBJ1-1; d_call: NA; cdr3_nt: TGTGCCAGCACTATACAGGGAGCCGGAACTGAAGCTTTCTTT; cdr3_aa: CASTIQGAGTEAFF
v_call: TRBV12-3/TRBV12-4; clone_size: NA; j_call: TRBJ1-1; d_call: NA; cdr3_nt: TGTGCCAGCAGTTTAGCGGGTTTGGACACTGAAGCTTTCTTT; cdr3_aa: CASSLAGLDTEAFF
v_call: TRBV2; clone_size: many; j_call: TRBJ1-4; d_call: NA; cdr3_nt: TGTGCCAGCAGTTTGGGTTTCGGTGAAAAACTGTTTTTT; cdr3_aa: CASSLGFGEKLFF
v_call: TRBV6-1; clone_size: many; j_call: TRBJ1-1; d_call: NA; cdr3_nt: TGTGCCAGCAGTAGACAGGTTGAAGCTTTCTTT; cdr3_aa: CASSRQVEAFF
v_call: TRBV5-1; clone_size: many; j_call: TRBJ2-7; d_call: TRBD2; cdr3_nt: TGCGCCAGCAGCTTGGGGACTAGCGCTGTAGAGCAGTACTTC; cdr3_aa: CASSLGTSAVEQYF
v_call: TRBV20-1; clone_size: NA; j_call: TRBJ2-5; d_call: TRBD1; cdr3_nt: TGCAGTGCTATAAAACCGGGACAGCAAGAGACCCAGTACTTC; cdr3_aa: CSAIKPGQQETQYF
v_call: TRBV11-2; clone_size: many; j_call: TRBJ2-7; d_call: NA; cdr3_nt: TGTGCCAGCAGCTTAAGGTCCGGACCCTACGAGCAGTACTTC; cdr3_aa: CASSLRSGPYEQYF
v_call: TRBV28; clone_size: many; j_call: TRBJ2-7; d_call: NA; cdr3_nt: TGTGCCAGAGAATCAGGGTACGAGCAGTACTTC; cdr3_aa: CARESGYEQYF
v_call: TRBV6-5; clone_size: many; j_call: TRBJ1-2; d_call: NA; cdr3_nt: TGTGCCAGCAGTTACAACGGGGCCCTCCCCTATTATGGCTACACCTTC; cdr3_aa: CASSYNGALPYYGYTF